The 23 T cell receptor beta chains presented below share a single source sample, sequenced in a study of T cells in Graves' hyperthyroidism and ophthalmopathy. TCR beta CDR3 sequences were amplified from RNA transcripts. The study used the HTBI primer set for a first-round RT-PCR of the TCR CDR3. One entry per CDR3 protein results from TCRdb running MiXCR on the multiplex PCR reads. The profile shows approximately 430,000 distinct CDR3 sequences, approximately 15% of them singletons. Sequenced sample: blood. Receptors originate from a woman aged 18-35 years with Graves' hyperthyroidism.

The chain employs TRBV15 and TRBJ2-3, with TRBD1 matching 8 bases. Germline V gene lookup returns CDR1 LNHNV and CDR2 YYDKDF (reference sequence). The V segment lost 3 bases and the J segment 4 bases; nucleotides outside the gene matches: 9. The CDR3 extends over 16 amino acids. CDR3 in DNA: TGTGCCACCAGCAGGGTACAGGGGGACCGGTCAGATACGCAGTATTTT. Protein sequence: CATSRVQGDRSDTQYF.

Many counts were recorded for this clonotype. The chain joins TRBV7-9 to TRBJ1-2; TRBD1 might be the D (6 bases). This CDR3 contains 13 residues. V lost 1 base, J lost 14 bases, and 17 bases lay in between. Germline V gene data show CDR1 as SEHNR and CDR2 as FQNEAQ (reference sequence). CDR3: CASSLEQGDSETF. The CDR3 nucleotides are TGTGCCAGCAGCTTAGAACAGGGAGACTCGGAGACCTTC.

This clonotype was seen at least ten times. The chain recombines TRBV20-1 with TRBJ1-1; maybe TRBD1 (5 bases). The V and J ends lost 7 bases and 1 base respectively, with 7 bases between them. This CDR3 region has 11 residues. Germline CDR1 reads DFQATT; CDR2 reads SNEGSKA (reference sequence). The CDR3 loop reads CSGQRNTEAFF. The CDR3 DNA reads as TGCAGTGGACAGAGGAACACTGAAGCTTTCTTT.

This clonotype appeared many times. The V and J genes are TRBV3-1 and TRBJ2-7; D is possibly TRBD1 or TRBD2 (5 bases each). Between the trimmed V and J ends, which lost 4 bases and 3 bases, there was a span of 10 bases. Germline loops: CDR1 LGHDT, CDR2 YNNKEL (reference sequence). The CDR3 has 13 amino acids. This CDR3 reads CASSRDGFYEQYF. For the CDR3, the DNA is TGTGCCAGCAGCCGGGACGGCTTCTACGAGCAGTACTTC.

This clonotype came up many times. V usage is TRBV2 and J usage is TRBJ1-2; D may be TRBD1 (5 bases). Between the trimmed V and J ends, which lost 7 bases and 4 bases, there was a span of 10 bases. Germline values: CDR1 SNHLY, CDR2 FYNNEI. CDR3 size: 12 residues. The CDR3 DNA reads TGTGCCAGCACCAGGGTCATCTATGGCTACACCTTC. Translating it yields CASTRVIYGYTF.

This clonotype was picked up many times. CDR3: CASSRLPLQGEPQHF. The CDR3 DNA sequence: TGCGCCAGCAGCCGACTACCGCTCCAGGGAGAGCCCCAGCATTTT. J is TRBJ1-5 and V is TRBV5-1, with TRBD1 as a possible D gene (5 bases). V was shortened by 4 bases and J by 8 bases, with 19 bases between the two germline ends. CDR3 length equals 15 residues. The germline gives CDR1 SGHRS, CDR2 YFSETQ.

Note on this clonotype: No conserved phenylalanine or tryptophan ends this CDR3, so it is likely a read error. This chain uses TRBV3-1 with TRBJ2-5; the D gene could be TRBD1 or TRBD2 (5 bases each). The germline V and J ends were trimmed by 0 bases and 5 bases, with 10 bases remaining between them. Germline assignment: CDR1 LGHDT and CDR2 YNNKEL (reference sequence). The CDR3 is 14 residues long. CDR3 coding DNA: TGTGCCAGCAGCCAAGACACCGGGACGGAGACCCAGTACCTC. Its translation: CASSQDTGTETQYL.

V is TRBV6-2 or TRBV6-3 and J is TRBJ2-1; no firm D call. V dropped 4 bases and J dropped 8 bases, with 18 bases sitting between them. The CDR3 has 15 amino acids. Germline V gene lookup returns CDR1 MNHEY and CDR2 SVGEGT. CDR3 coding DNA: TGTGCCAGCAGTTTATCTGTAGGGTGGGTGTATGAGCAGTTCTTC. Its protein is CASSLSVGWVYEQFF.

This clonotype came up many times. The chain has TRBV11-2 and TRBJ2-1, with 10 bases fitting TRBD1. Germline values: CDR1 SGHAT, CDR2 FQNNGV. The J segment lost 9 bases and the V segment lost 5 bases, leaving 16 bases of the junction unmatched. The CDR3 extends over 17 amino acids. Here the CDR3 reads CASSPRPGQGDRGEQFF. In DNA form, the CDR3 reads TGTGCCAGCAGCCCGAGGCCGGGCCAGGGGGACAGGGGTGAGCAGTTCTTC.

This clonotype was picked up many times. The chain links TRBV18 to TRBJ2-5; D remains ambiguous. CDR1 and CDR2 (germline): KGHSH, LQKENI. This CDR3 is built from 14 residues. The V end was cut by 0 bases, the J end by 5 bases, with 10 bases between. The CDR3 is CASSPPTSEETQYF. The CDR3 DNA sequence: TGTGCCAGCTCACCACCGACCTCGGAGGAGACCCAGTACTTC.

This clonotype was observed at least ten times. The V call is TRBV5-1, the J call TRBJ1-6; tentatively, D is TRBD1 (6 bases). Germline CDR1 SGHRS, CDR2 YFSETQ. This CDR3 has 18 amino acids. The germline V and J ends were trimmed by 1 base and 7 bases, with 21 bases remaining between them. CDR3 in amino acids: CASSLQPGGVGGNSPLHF. For the CDR3, the DNA is TGCGCCAGCAGCTTGCAACCTGGGGGCGTTGGAGGGAATTCACCCCTCCACTTT.

This clonotype was recorded only once. The chain combines TRBV5-1 with TRBJ1-2; D is unresolved. The CDR3 is made up of 14 amino acids. Trimming removed 0 bases from V and 4 bases from J, with 10 bases in between. Germline CDR1 and CDR2: SGHRS and YFSETQ. The CDR3 region is CASSLGQEGYGYTF. CDR3 coding DNA: TGCGCCAGCAGCTTGGGGCAGGAAGGCTATGGCTACACCTTC.

In this sample, this clonotype turned up many times. V usage is TRBV3-1 and J usage is TRBJ2-2; 9 positions match TRBD1. This CDR3 spans 16 amino acids. Trimming cost V 2 bases and J 5 bases; bases outside gene matches: 6. From germline, CDR1 is LGHDT and CDR2 YNNKEL (reference sequence). The DNA for the CDR3 is TGTGCCAGCAGCCAACACGGGACAGGGAAGACCGGGGAGCTGTTTTTT. Its translation is CASSQHGTGKTGELFF. The full variable domain, its missing parts supplied by reference TRBV3-1 and TRBJ2-2, is DTAVSQTPKYLVTQMGNDKSIKCEQNLGHDTMYWYKQDSKKFLKIMFSYNNKELIINETVPNRFSPKSPDKAHLNLHINSLELGDSAVYFCASSQHGTGKTGELFFGEGSRLTVL.

The sample holds many counts of this clonotype. The chain carries TRBV12-3 or TRBV12-4 and TRBJ2-3, with 7 nucleotides matching TRBD1. V lost 2 bases and J lost 1; bases outside the gene matches: 3. The CDR3 spans 15 residues. In DNA, the CDR3 is TGTGCCAGCAGTTTACGTCAGGGGGGCACAGATACGCAGTATTTT. Protein product: CASSLRQGGTDTQYF.

This clonotype has at least ten counts. The V and J genes are TRBV20-1 and TRBJ2-1; TRBD2 matches 10 bases. The trim removed 5 bases at V and 7 bases at J, leaving 14 bases unmatched. This CDR3 comprises 16 residues. Germline V gene sequence: CDR1 DFQATT, CDR2 SNEGSKA (reference sequence). Here the CDR3 DNA reads TGCAGTGCTCAGGCTAGCGGGGGCGAAACGTGGAATGAGCAGTTCTTC. Translation gives CSAQASGGETWNEQFF.

There are many counts of this clonotype. The chain couples TRBV28 to TRBJ2-5; the match to TRBD2 covers 8 bases. The CDR3 is 16 amino acids. Losses at the gene ends were 6 bases for V and 6 bases for J; bases not matched to a gene: 15. The germline CDR1 and CDR2 sequences are MDHEN and SYDVKM. The CDR3 bases are TGTGCCAGCAGCCTGGGGGGGACTAGGGACGTGAAGACCCAGTACTTC. This sequence encodes CASSLGGTRDVKTQYF.

The sample holds many counts of this clonotype. V and J are TRBV28 and TRBJ2-7; TRBD2 agrees at 9 bases. Trimming cost V 2 bases and J 3 bases; bases outside gene matches: 8. CDR3 length: 16 amino acids. CDR1 is MDHEN, CDR2 SYDVKM, per germline. The CDR3 region has the DNA TGTGCCAGCAGTTTAGGGGGGGGTAGCGGGGGCTACGAGCAGTACTTC. It yields the protein CASSLGGGSGGYEQYF.

The table lists this clonotype with many counts. The V call is TRBV6-1, the J call TRBJ2-7, with D hard to call. V shed 9 bases and J shed 2 bases, with 17 bases lying between them. CDR3 length equals 14 residues. Germline V gives CDR1 MNHNS, CDR2 SASEGT. The CDR3 loop reads CASFDSANAYEQYF. DNA for the CDR3: TGTGCCAGTTTCGATAGTGCAAATGCCTACGAGCAGTACTTC.

In this sample, this clonotype turned up many times. This chain connects TRBV20-1 to TRBJ2-7; 10 bases align to TRBD2. Germline loops: CDR1 DFQATT, CDR2 SNEGSKA (reference sequence). The CDR3 consists of 13 residues. J lost 4 bases, V lost 5 bases, and 5 bases had no gene match. The chain's CDR3 is CSAEAGGRYEQYF. CDR3 nucleotides: TGCAGTGCTGAAGCGGGGGGGCGGTACGAGCAGTACTTC.

This clonotype occurred many times. This chain connects TRBV29-1 to TRBJ1-2; the D gene is possibly TRBD1 (6 bases). Germline V gives CDR1 SQVTM, CDR2 ANQGSEA. Trimming removed 7 bases at V and 4 bases at J, with 13 bases between. The length of the CDR3 is 12 residues. CDR3 region: CSAAIGGYGYTF. The CDR3 nucleotides are TGCAGCGCGGCAATAGGGGGCTATGGCTACACCTTC. Looking up the rest from reference TRBV29-1 and TRBJ1-2 gives the full variable domain: SAVISQKPSRDICQRGTSLTIQCQVDSQVTMMFWYRQQPGQSLTLIATANQGSEATYESGFVIDKFPISRPNLTFSTLTVSNMSPEDSSIYLCSAAIGGYGYTFGSGTRLTVV.

Ten or more counts support this clonotype. This rearrangement joins TRBV14 to TRBJ2-3; TRBD2 agrees at 9 bases. Germline V CDR1 and CDR2: SGHDN, FVKESK. Trimming took 6 bases from V and 2 from J; bases not matched to a gene: 12. The CDR3 contains 17 residues. The CDR3 loop is CASRPSRAGGPTDTQYF. In DNA, the CDR3 is TGTGCCAGCAGACCATCCCGAGCGGGGGGACCCACAGATACGCAGTATTTT.

In this sample, this clonotype turned up many times. This chain uses TRBV6-5 with TRBJ2-7; D is undetermined. In germline, CDR1 is MNHEY, CDR2 SVGAGI. Trimming took off 0 bases at V and 2 bases at J, with 11 bases between the two ends. The CDR3 totals 15 residues. CDR3 protein: CASSYSRGRPYEQYF. The CDR3 DNA reads TGTGCCAGCAGTTACTCTCGTGGGCGTCCCTACGAGCAGTACTTC.

The rearrangement uses TRBV11-2 and TRBJ2-7; 7 nucleotides agree with TRBD1. Germline lookup yields CDR1 SGHAT and CDR2 FQNNGV. V was clipped by 1 base and J by 3 bases; unmatched bases: 6. CDR3 length: 15 amino acids. The DNA for the CDR3 is TGTGCCAGCAGCTTAGCCCGGGGACAGAACTACGAGCAGTACTTC. Its protein is CASSLARGQNYEQYF.